The source of this T cell receptor (beta chain) is a study of blood T cell repertoires in COVID-19. Trimming took 3 bases from V and 0 from J, leaving 15 bases between them. CDR1 and CDR2 from the germline V gene are MNHEY and SVGAGI. This CDR3 has 16 residues. Source study methods: From reference gene primer amplification, estimates of nucleated cell counts were derived. The method was immunoSEQ multiplex PCR; TCRdb's version includes in-frame clones alone and lacks a portion of them. V, J and clone size derive from that table, while D and trimming were established from the DNA sequence. The table records about 110,000 clones, over 65% of them present only once.

The V and J genes are TRBV6-5 and TRBJ2-7; weak D call: TRBD2 (5 bases). The clonotype was recovered from a woman aged 40-49 years with acute or convalescent COVID-19. Material for sequencing was peripheral blood. The CDR3 loop is CASSYISGSHSYEQYF. The CDR3 coding sequence is TGTGCCAGCAGTTATATCTCGGGGTCACACTCCTACGAGCAGTACTTC.